This T cell receptor beta chain was found in a study of cytomegalovirus exposure and HLA in healthy donors. The PCR ran on 60 Vbeta and 13 Jbeta primers. Sequenced by immunoSEQ multiplex PCR; TCRdb stores in-frame clones only, minus some. The sample holds 70,000 to 90,000 clones, 70% to 75% seen once. The CDR3 is made up of 15 amino acids. V was shortened by 0 bases and J by 11 bases, with 19 bases between the two germline ends. The germline V gene has CDR1 SGHDN and CDR2 FVKESK. The sequenced sample consisted of PBMCs. The chain joins TRBV14 to TRBJ1-1, with unresolved D. The sequence was obtained from a man between 60 and 75 years old in good health and CMV-seronegative. The CDR3, as DNA: TGTGCCAGCAGCCAAGACCCGGCCCGAGGACTTATCGCTTTCTTT. Its protein product is CASSQDPARGLIAFF.